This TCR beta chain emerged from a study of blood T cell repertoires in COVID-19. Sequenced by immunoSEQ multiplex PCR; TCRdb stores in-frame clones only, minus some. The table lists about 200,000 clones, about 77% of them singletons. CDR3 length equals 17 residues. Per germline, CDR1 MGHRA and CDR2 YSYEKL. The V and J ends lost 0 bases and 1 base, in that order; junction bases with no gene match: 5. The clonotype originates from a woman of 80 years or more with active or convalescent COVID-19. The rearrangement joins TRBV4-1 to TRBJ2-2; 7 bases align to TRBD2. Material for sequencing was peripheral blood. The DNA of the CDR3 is TGCGCCAGCAGCCAAGAGGTCCAGCGGGGGAACACCGGGGAGCTGTTTTTT. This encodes CASSQEVQRGNTGELFF.